This TCR beta chain was sequenced during a study of T cell responses to AZD1222 COVID-19 vaccine. Turning to the study itself: Pooling of second doses given at about 4 or about 12 weeks was done. Overall study results and limits: Vaccine-associated CD4 TCRs spanned spike, dominant at 160-218 and 743-854. Baseline seropositives among AZD1222 recipients totaled only five or six.

This CDR3 has 14 residues. V lost 5 bases, J lost 2 bases, and 16 bases lay in between. The germline CDR1 and CDR2 sequences are GTSNPN and SVGIG (reference sequence). With respect to this clone: Its target is unknown.

The protocol was immunoSEQ multiplex PCR, while the TCRdb copy is restricted to in-frame clones and leaves out a portion. The table lists approximately 150,000 clones, about nine tenths of them singletons. Specimen: peripheral blood, collected on day 0 of AZD1222 vaccination. The chain carries TRBV30 and TRBJ2-7; D may be TRBD1 or TRBD2 (6 bases each). The receptor comes from an adult in good health. The CDR3 here is CAWEGGTATYEQYF. CDR3 nucleotide sequence: TGTGCCTGGGAGGGGGGTACAGCAACCTACGAGCAGTACTTC.